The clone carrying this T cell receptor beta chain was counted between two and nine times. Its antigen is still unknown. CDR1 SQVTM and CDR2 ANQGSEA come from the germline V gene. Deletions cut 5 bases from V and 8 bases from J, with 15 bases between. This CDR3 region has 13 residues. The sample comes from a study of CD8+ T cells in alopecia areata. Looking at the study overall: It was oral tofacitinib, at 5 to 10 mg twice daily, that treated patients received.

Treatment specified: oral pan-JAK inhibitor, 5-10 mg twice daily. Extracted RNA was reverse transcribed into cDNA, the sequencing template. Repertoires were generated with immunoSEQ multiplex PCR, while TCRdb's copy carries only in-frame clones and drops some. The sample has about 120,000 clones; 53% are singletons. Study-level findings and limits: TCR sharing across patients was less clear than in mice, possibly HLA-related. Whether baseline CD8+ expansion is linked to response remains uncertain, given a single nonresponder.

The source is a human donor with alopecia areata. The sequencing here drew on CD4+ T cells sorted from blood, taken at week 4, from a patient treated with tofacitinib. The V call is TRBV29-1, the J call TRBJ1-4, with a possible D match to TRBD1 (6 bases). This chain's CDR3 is CSVPDRSGEKLFF. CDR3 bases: TGCAGCGTTCCTGACAGGTCGGGCGAAAAACTGTTTTTT.